This passage covers 9 T cell receptor beta chains from one sample sequenced in a study of shared clonotypes between healthy human individuals. The method was immunoSEQ multiplex PCR; TCRdb's version includes in-frame clones alone and lacks a portion of them. The sample holds roughly 650,000 clones, about 96% seen once. CD45RO negativity and positive selection for CCR7 defined naive CD8 cells, a population that excluded terminally differentiated effector memory CD45RA+ cells. The sequencing sample was made of naive CD8+ T cells sorted from blood. The source of these receptors is a woman aged 25 to 39 in good health.

This clone occurred once. The gene calls are TRBV27 and TRBJ2-1, with D hard to call. Trimming stripped 10 bases from V and 3 bases from J, with 10 bases between. The CDR3 runs 12 residues. CDR1 is MNHEY, CDR2 SMNVEV, per germline (reference sequence). CDR3 residues: CATTDGYNEQFF. CDR3 nucleotide sequence: TGTGCCACCACGGACGGCTACAATGAGCAGTTCTTC.

The rearrangement links TRBV27 to TRBJ1-2; the D is unclear. The CDR3 covers 15 residues. With 3 bases removed from V and 1 base from J, the gap between germline ends came to 12 bases. CDR1 is MNHEY, CDR2 SMNVEV, per germline (reference sequence). This CDR3 is CASSFISGLNYGYTF. The CDR3 region has the DNA TGTGCCAGCAGTTTCATTAGCGGACTTAACTATGGCTACACCTTC.

This chain links TRBV2 with TRBJ2-7; TRBD1 matches 9 bases. The junction had 14 bases not matched to a gene; V was cut back by 8 bases and J by 0 bases. Germline-derived CDR1 and CDR2 are SNHLY and FYNNEI. This CDR3 spans 17 amino acids. The CDR3: CASEMGQGSVSSYEQYF. In nucleotides, the CDR3 is TGTGCCAGCGAAATGGGACAGGGTTCCGTCAGCTCCTACGAGCAGTACTTC.

This sequence joins TRBV27 and TRBJ2-7, with D uncertain. V was trimmed by 4 bases and J by 0 bases, leaving 4 bases between them. Germline lookup yields CDR1 MNHEY and CDR2 SMNVEV (reference sequence). The CDR3 totals 12 residues. Here the CDR3 reads CASSSASYEQYF. CDR3 bases: TGTGCCAGCAGTTCAGCCTCCTACGAGCAGTACTTC.

The rearrangement links TRBV6-6 to TRBJ2-7, with TRBD1 as a possible D gene (6 bases). Trimming stripped 5 bases from V and 7 bases from J, with 15 bases between. CDR3 length: 13 amino acids. CDR1 MNHNY and CDR2 SVGAGI come from the germline V gene (reference sequence). CDR3 bases: TGTGCCAGCAGTCCCGGACAGCTTTTGGAGCAGTACTTC. Its protein product is CASSPGQLLEQYF.

V is TRBV5-4 and J is TRBJ1-2; 10 bases are shared with TRBD1. Germline V gene sequence: CDR1 SGHNT, CDR2 YYREEE (reference sequence). There are 14 residues in the CDR3. With V trimmed by 4 bases and J by 8 bases, 8 bases remained unmatched. The CDR3, as DNA: TGTGCCAGCAGCGGCTGGACAGGGGGTAAGGGCTACACCTTC. Translation gives CASSGWTGGKGYTF.

The V and J genes are TRBV7-9 and TRBJ2-7; 9 bases match TRBD2. From germline, CDR1 is SEHNR and CDR2 FQNEAQ (reference sequence). V was clipped by 5 bases and J by 7 bases; unmatched bases: 12. The CDR3 is 15 residues long. CDR3 amino acids: CASSPLAGGPWEQYF. The CDR3 DNA reads as TGTGCCAGCAGCCCCTTGGCGGGAGGGCCGTGGGAGCAGTACTTC.

The chain couples TRBV28 to TRBJ1-5; D call uncertain. The ends were cut back, 2 bases at V and 0 bases at J, with 5 bases in the middle. Germline assignment: CDR1 MDHEN and CDR2 SYDVKM. The CDR3 has 14 amino acids. The CDR3 DNA sequence: TGTGCCAGCAGTTTAGATCATAGCAATCAGCCCCAGCATTTT. Its translation: CASSLDHSNQPQHF. Full variable domain (remainder filled in from reference TRBV28 and TRBJ1-5): DVKVTQSSRYLVKRTGEKVFLECVQDMDHENMFWYRQDPGLGLRLIYFSYDVKMKEKGDIPEGYSVSREKKERFSLILESASTNQTSMYLCASSLDHSNQPQHFGDGTRLSIL.

About this clone itself: At the DNA level, this CDR3 is encoded by other sequences in the same sample as well. The chain has TRBV27 and TRBJ2-2; 10 bases are a match to TRBD1. Trimming took 5 bases from V and 7 from J; bases not matched to a gene: 4. Germline CDR1 MNHEY, CDR2 SMNVEV (reference sequence). The CDR3 is 14 residues long. Here the CDR3 DNA reads TGTGCCAGCAGTCCCGGGACAGGGGTCGGGGAGCTGTTTTTT. Translated: CASSPGTGVGELFF.